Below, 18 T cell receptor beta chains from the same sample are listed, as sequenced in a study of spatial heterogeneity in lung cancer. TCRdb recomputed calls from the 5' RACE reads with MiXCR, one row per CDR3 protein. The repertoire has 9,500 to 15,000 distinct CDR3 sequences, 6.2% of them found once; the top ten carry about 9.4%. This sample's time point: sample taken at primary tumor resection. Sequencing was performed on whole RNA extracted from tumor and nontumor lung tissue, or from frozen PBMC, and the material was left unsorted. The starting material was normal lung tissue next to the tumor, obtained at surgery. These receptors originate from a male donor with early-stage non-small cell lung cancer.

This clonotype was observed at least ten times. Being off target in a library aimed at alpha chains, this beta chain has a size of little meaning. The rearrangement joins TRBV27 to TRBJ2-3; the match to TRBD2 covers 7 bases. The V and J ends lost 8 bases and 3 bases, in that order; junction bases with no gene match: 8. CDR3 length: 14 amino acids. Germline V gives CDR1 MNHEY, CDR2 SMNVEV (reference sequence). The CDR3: CASSTRGGTDTQYF. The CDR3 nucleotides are TGTGCCAGCTCCACCCGCGGGGGTACAGATACGCAGTATTTT.

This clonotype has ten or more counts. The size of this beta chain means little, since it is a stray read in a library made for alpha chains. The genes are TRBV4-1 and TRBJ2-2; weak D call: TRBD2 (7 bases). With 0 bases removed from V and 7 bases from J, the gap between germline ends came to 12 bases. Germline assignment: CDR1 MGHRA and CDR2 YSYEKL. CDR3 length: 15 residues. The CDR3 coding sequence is TGCGCCAGCAGCCAAGACCGCGGGGGCATCGGGGAGCTGTTTTTT. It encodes CASSQDRGGIGELFF.

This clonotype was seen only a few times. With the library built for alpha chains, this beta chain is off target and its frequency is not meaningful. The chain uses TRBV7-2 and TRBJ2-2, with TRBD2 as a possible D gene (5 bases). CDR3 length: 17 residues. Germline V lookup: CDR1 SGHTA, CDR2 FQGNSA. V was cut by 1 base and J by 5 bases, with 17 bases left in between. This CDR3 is CASSLGGAAWGTGELFF. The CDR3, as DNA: TGTGCCAGCAGCTTAGGTGGAGCGGCATGGGGAACCGGGGAGCTGTTTTTT. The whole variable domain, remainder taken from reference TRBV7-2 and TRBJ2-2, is GAGVSQSPSNKVTEKGKDVELRCDPISGHTALYWYRQSLGQGLEFLIYFQGNSAPDKSGLPSDRFSAERTGGSVSTLTIQRTQQEDSAVYLCASSLGGAAWGTGELFFGEGSRLTVL.

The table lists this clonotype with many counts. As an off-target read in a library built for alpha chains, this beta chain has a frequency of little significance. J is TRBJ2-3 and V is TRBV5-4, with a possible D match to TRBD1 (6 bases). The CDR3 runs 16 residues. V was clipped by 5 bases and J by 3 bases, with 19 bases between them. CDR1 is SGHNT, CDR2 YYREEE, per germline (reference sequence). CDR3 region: CASRPELGARTDTQYF. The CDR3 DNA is TGTGCCAGCAGGCCCGAACTGGGGGCGAGAACAGATACGCAGTATTTT.

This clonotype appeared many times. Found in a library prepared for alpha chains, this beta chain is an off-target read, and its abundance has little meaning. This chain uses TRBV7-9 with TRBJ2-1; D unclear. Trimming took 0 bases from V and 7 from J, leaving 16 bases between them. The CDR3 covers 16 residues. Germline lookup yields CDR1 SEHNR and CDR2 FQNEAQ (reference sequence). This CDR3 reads CASSLAGHNALNEQFF. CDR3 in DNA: TGTGCCAGCAGCTTAGCGGGTCACAACGCGTTAAATGAGCAGTTCTTC.

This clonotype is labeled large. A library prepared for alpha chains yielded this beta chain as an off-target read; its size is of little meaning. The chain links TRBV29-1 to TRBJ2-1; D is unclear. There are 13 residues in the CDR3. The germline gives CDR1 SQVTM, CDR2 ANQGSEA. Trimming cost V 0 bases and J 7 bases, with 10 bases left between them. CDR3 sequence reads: CSVEELPGNEQFF. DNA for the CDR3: TGCAGCGTTGAAGAACTTCCCGGGAATGAGCAGTTCTTC.

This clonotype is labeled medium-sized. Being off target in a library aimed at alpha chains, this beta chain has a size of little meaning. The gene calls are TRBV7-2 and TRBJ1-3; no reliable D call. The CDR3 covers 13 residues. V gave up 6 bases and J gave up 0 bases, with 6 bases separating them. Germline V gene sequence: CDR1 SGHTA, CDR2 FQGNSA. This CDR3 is CASRRSSGNTIYF. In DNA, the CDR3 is TGTGCCAGCAGGAGGAGCTCTGGAAACACCATATATTTT. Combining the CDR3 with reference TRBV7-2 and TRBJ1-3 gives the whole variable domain GAGVSQSPSNKVTEKGKDVELRCDPISGHTALYWYRQSLGQGLEFLIYFQGNSAPDKSGLPSDRFSAERTGGSVSTLTIQRTQQEDSAVYLCASRRSSGNTIYFGEGSWLTVV.

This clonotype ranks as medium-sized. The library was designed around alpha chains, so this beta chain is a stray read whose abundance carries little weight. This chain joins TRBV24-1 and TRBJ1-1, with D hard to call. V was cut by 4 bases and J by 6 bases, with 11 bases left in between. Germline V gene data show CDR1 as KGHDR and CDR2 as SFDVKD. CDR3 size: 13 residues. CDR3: CATSDPGRPEAFF. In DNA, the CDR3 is TGTGCCACCAGTGACCCTGGACGACCTGAAGCTTTCTTT.

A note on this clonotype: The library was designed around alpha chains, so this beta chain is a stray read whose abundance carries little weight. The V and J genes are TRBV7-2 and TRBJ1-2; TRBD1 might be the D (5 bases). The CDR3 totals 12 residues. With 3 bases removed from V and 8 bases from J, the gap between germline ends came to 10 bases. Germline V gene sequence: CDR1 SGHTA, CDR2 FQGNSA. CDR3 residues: CASSFPGSGYTF. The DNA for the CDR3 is TGTGCCAGCAGCTTCCCAGGGTCGGGCTACACCTTC.

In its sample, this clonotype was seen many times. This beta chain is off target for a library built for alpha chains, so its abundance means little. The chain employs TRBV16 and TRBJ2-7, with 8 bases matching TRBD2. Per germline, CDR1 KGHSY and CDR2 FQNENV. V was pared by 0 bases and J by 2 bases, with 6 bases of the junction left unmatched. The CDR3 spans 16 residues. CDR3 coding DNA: TGTGCCAGCAGCCAATCGTTTGCGGGAGGTGCCTACGAGCAGTACTTC. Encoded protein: CASSQSFAGGAYEQYF.

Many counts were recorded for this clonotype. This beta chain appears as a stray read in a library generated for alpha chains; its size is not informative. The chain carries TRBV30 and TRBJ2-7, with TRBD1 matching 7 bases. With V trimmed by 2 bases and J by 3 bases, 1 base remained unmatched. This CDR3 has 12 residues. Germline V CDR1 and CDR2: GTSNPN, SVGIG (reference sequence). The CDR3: CAWSQGVYEQYF. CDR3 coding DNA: TGTGCCTGGAGTCAGGGGGTCTACGAGCAGTACTTC.

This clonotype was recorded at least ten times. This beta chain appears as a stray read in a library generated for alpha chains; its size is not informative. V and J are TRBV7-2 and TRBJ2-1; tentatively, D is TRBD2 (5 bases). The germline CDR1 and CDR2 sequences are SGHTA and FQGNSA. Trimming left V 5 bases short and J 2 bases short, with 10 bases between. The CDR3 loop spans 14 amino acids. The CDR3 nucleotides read TGTGCCAGCAGCCCGGACTCCGCCTACAATGAGCAGTTCTTC. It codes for CASSPDSAYNEQFF.

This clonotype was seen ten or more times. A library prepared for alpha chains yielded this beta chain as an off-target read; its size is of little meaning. The chain's CDR3 is CASSFFERGTEAFF. In DNA form, the CDR3 reads TGTGCCAGCAGTTTCTTTGAGCGGGGCACTGAAGCTTTCTTT. The genes are TRBV6-2 or TRBV6-3 and TRBJ1-1, with D unresolved. CDR1 is MNHEY and CDR2 is SVGEGT in the germline V gene. The length of the CDR3 is 14 residues. The V gene lost 4 bases and the J gene lost 4 bases, with 13 bases spanning the gap.

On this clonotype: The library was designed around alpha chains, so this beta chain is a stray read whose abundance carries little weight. The CDR3, as DNA: TGTGCCAGCAATGGAGGCTTTCAGGACACTGAAGCTTTCTTT. It specifies CASNGGFQDTEAFF. The chain has TRBV25-1 and TRBJ1-1; D gene unclear. V was pared by 7 bases and J by 3 bases, with 15 bases between. Germline V gene lookup returns CDR1 MGHDK and CDR2 SYGVNS. The CDR3 covers 14 residues. The full variable domain, rest sourced from reference TRBV25-1 and TRBJ1-1, is EADIYQTPRYLVIGTGKKITLECSQTMGHDKMYWYQQDPGMELHLIHYSYGVNSTEKGDLSSESTVSRIRTEHFPLTLESARPSHTSQYLCASNGGFQDTEAFFGQGTRLTVV.

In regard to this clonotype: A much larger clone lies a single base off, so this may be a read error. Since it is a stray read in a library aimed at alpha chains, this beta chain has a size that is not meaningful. CDR3 protein: CASSSDTPGVNEAFF. CDR3 DNA sequence: TGTGCCAGCAGTTCAGACACACCAGGGGTCAATGAAGCTTTCTTT. This chain joins TRBV27 and TRBJ1-1, with a possible D match to TRBD1 (6 bases). From germline, CDR1 is MNHEY and CDR2 SMNVEV (reference sequence). The germline V and J ends were trimmed by 4 bases and 7 bases, with 19 bases remaining between them. The CDR3 consists of 15 residues.

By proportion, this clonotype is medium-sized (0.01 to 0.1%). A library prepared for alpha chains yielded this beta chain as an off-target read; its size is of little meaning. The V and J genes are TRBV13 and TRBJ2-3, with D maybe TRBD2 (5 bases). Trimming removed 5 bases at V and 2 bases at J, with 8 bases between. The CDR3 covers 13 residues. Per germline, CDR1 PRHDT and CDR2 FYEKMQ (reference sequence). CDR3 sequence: CASSLGLTDTQYF. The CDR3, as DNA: TGTGCCAGCAGCCTTGGACTCACAGATACGCAGTATTTT.

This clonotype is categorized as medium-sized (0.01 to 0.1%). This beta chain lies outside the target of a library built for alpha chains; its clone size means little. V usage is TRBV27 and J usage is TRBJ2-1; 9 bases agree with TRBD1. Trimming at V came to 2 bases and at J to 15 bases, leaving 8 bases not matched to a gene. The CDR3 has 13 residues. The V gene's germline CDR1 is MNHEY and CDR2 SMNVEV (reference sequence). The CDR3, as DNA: TGTGCCAGCAGTTTAGCATCCGGGACAGGGCCGTTCTTC. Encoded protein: CASSLASGTGPFF.

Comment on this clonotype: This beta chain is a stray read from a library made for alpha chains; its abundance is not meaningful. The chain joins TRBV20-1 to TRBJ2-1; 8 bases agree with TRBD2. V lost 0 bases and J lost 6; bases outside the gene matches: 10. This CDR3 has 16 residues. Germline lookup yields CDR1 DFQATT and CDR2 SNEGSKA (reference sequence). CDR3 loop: CSARERSGRSINEQFF. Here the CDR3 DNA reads TGCAGTGCTAGAGAGCGAAGCGGGAGATCAATCAATGAGCAGTTCTTC.